The clone carrying this T cell receptor (beta chain) has ten or more counts. The antigen remains unidentified. A unique molecular identifier was attached to every TCR cDNA molecule. Each CDR3 protein gets one entry after TCRdb re-called the 5' RACE reads with MiXCR. This sample carries 85,000 to 100,000 distinct CDR3 sequences, 15% to 20% of them seen once, and the ten largest clones take about a fifth. The sample belongs to a study of spatial heterogeneity in lung cancer. Study-wide results and limits: Ubiquitous expanded tumor TCRs surfaced in blood more at resection than they did at follow-up.

J gave up 5 bases and V 5 bases, and 17 bases lay outside the gene matches. The CDR3 runs to 17 residues. Germline V CDR1 and CDR2: PRHDT, FYEKMQ (reference sequence). Regarding time point: blood at routine non-recurrence follow-up after resection. Unsorted whole RNA samples from tumor, nontumor lung or frozen PBMC were sequenced. The chain carries TRBV13 and TRBJ2-5, with 7 positions matching TRBD1. The sample in question was PBMCs, obtained at follow-up. The sequence came from a male donor with early-stage non-small cell lung cancer. The CDR3 region has the DNA TGTGCCAGCAGCCTTGGACAGGAGAAGAGGGGCAAGGAGACCCAGTACTTC. Translating it yields CASSLGQEKRGKETQYF.